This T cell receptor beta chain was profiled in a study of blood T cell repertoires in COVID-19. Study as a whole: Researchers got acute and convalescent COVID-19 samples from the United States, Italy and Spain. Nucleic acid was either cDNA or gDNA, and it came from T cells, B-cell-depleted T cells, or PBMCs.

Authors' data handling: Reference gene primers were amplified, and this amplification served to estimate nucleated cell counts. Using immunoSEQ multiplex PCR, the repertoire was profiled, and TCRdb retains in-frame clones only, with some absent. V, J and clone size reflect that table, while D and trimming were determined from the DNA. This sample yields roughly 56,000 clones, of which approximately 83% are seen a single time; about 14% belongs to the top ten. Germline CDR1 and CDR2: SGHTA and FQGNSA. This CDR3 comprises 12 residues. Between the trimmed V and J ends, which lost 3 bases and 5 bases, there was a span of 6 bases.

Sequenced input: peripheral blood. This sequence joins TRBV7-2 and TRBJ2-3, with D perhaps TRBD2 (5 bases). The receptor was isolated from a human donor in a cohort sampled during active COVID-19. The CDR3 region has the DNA TGTGCCAGCAGCTTCCGGGGAGATACGCAGTATTTT. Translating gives CASSFRGDTQYF.